This T cell receptor beta chain was recorded in a study of vaccination and CD4 T cells after COVID-19. The overall study: The post-vaccine samples came a median 72 days after dose two (range 14 to 241). Three convalescent patients were sampled post-vaccination (at day 14 and at days 161 to 241).

Sequence data for DNA of cultured CD4+ T cells were generated by the Oncomine TCR Beta short-read assay. Investigators obtained genomic DNA by extraction from cultured CD4+ T cells. TCRdb reanalysed the PCR reads using MiXCR and keeps one entry per CDR3 protein. In the table there are tens of thousands of distinct CDR3 sequences, approximately 29% of which are singletons. As to this clonotype: Its antigen is unknown.

The CDR3 sequence is 14 residues long. Germline V gene lookup returns CDR1 SGHTA and CDR2 FQGNSA. Trimming cost V 3 bases and J 3 bases, with 9 bases left between them. Time point of the sample: late sampling 161 to 241 days after vaccination in a few convalescent patients. Sample treatment: approximately nine-day PBMC culture with coronavirus spike peptide pools or control peptides (ViraFEST assay). The chain couples TRBV7-2 to TRBJ2-1; D call uncertain. This clonotype originated in a human donor who had recovered from COVID-19. Source: CD4+ T cells from blood, cultured in vitro, taken about 7 months after SARS-CoV-2 vaccination. CDR3 nucleotide sequence: TGTGCCAGCAGCTTTCTCGTCGGCTACAATGAGCAGTTCTTC. It is translated as CASSFLVGYNEQFF.